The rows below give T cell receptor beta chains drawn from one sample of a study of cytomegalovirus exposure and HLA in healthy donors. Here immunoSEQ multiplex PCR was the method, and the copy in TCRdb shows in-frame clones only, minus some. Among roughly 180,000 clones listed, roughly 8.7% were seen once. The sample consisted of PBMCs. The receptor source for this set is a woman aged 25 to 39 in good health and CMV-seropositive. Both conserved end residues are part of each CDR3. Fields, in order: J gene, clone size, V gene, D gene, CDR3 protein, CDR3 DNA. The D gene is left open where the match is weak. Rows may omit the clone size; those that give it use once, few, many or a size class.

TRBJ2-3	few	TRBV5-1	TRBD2	CASSSLILAGAPDTQYF	TGCGCCAGCAGCTCACTTATACTAGCGGGAGCCCCGGATACGCAGTATTTT
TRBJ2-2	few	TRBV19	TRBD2	CASSRSGLAGGTGELFF	TGTGCCAGTAGTAGATCCGGACTAGCGGGAGGCACCGGGGAGCTGTTTTTT
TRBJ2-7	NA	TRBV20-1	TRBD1	CSAPRGYEQYF	TGCAGTGCTCCCAGGGGGTACGAGCAGTACTTC
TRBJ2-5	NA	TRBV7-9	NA	CASSLVSTQETQYF	TGTGCCAGCAGCTTAGTAAGCACTCAAGAGACCCAGTACTTC
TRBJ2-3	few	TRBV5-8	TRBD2	CASSPGLGPFQADTQYF	TGTGCCAGCAGCCCGGGACTAGGCCCTTTTCAGGCAGATACGCAGTATTTT
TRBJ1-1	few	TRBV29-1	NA	CSVKGSREAFF	TGCAGCGTGAAGGGGTCCCGGGAAGCTTTCTTT
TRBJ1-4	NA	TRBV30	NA	CAWSLTGTPNEKLFF	TGTGCCTGGAGTCTAACCGGGACACCGAATGAAAAACTGTTTTTT
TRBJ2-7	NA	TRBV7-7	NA	CASGEHPGVGEQYF	TGTGCCAGCGGCGAACATCCAGGGGTTGGGGAGCAGTACTTC
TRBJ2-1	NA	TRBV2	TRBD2	CASRTSGREGENEQFF	TGTGCCAGCCGGACTAGCGGGAGGGAAGGGGAAAATGAGCAGTTCTTC
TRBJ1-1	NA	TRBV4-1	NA	CASSQEHGGNTEAFF	TGCGCCAGCAGCCAAGAGCACGGGGGGAACACTGAAGCTTTCTTT
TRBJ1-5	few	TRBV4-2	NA	CASSQEGSATIRIQPQHF	TGTGCCAGCAGCCAAGAAGGTAGCGCGACAATAAGGATCCAGCCCCAGCATTTT
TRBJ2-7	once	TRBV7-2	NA	CASSFTGSGYEQYF	TGTGCCAGCAGCTTCACAGGTTCCGGGTACGAGCAGTACTTC
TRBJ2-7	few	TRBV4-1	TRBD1	CASSQVYDRGPYEQYF	TGCGCCAGCAGCCAAGTTTACGACAGGGGCCCCTACGAGCAGTACTTC
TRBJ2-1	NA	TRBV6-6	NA	CASKSDSQNNEQFF	TGTGCCAGCAAGTCTGACTCGCAGAACAATGAGCAGTTCTTC
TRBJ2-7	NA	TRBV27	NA	CASSLLGGEQYF	TGTGCCAGCAGTTTATTAGGGGGCGAGCAGTACTTC
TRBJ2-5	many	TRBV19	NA	CASRDRLETQYF	TGTGCCAGTAGAGACAGATTAGAGACCCAGTACTTC
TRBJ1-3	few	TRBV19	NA	CASCLVSGNTIYF	TGTGCCAGTTGTCTCGTGTCTGGAAACACCATATATTTT
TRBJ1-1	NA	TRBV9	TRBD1	CASSAGTGPETEAFF	TGTGCCAGCAGCGCTGGGACAGGTCCGGAAACTGAAGCTTTCTTT
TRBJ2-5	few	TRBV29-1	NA	CSGAPGGETQYF	TGCAGCGGGGCCCCCGGCGGGGAGACCCAGTACTTC
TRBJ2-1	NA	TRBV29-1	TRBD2	CSVEELAGGGEQFF	TGCAGCGTTGAAGAACTAGCGGGAGGAGGTGAGCAGTTCTTC
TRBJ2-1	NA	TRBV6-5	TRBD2	CASSYMGAGVRNEQFF	TGTGCCAGCAGTTACATGGGAGCGGGAGTGAGGAATGAGCAGTTCTTC
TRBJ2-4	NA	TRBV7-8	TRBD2	CASSSPGGAKNIQYF	TGTGCCAGCAGCTCCCCGGGGGGGGCCAAAAACATTCAGTACTTC
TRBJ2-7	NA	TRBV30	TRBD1	CAWTTGPEYEQYF	TGTGCCTGGACGACAGGGCCAGAGTACGAGCAGTACTTC
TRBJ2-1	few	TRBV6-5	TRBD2	CASSYGTSGRAQQFF	TGTGCCAGCAGTTACGGGACTAGCGGGAGGGCCCAGCAGTTCTTC
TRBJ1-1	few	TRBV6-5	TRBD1	CASTEDRVNTEAFF	TGTGCCAGCACCGAGGACAGGGTGAACACTGAAGCTTTCTTT
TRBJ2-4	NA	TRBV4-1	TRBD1	CASSQIYRGETKNIQYF	TGCGCCAGCAGCCAAATCTACAGGGGAGAGACCAAAAACATTCAGTACTTC
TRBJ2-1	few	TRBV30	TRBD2	CAWSRLAGNNEQFF	TGTGCCTGGAGCCGGCTAGCGGGGAACAATGAGCAGTTCTTC
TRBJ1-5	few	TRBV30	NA	CAWSVNRNQPQHF	TGTGCCTGGAGTGTTAACAGAAATCAGCCCCAGCATTTT
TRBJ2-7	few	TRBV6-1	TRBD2	CASRRLAGGDYEQYF	TGTGCCAGCAGAAGACTAGCGGGAGGGGACTACGAGCAGTACTTC
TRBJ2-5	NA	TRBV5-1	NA	CASSPRGASQETQYF	TGCGCCAGCAGCCCCCGGGGGGCAAGCCAAGAGACCCAGTACTTC
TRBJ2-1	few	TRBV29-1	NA	CSVPFYNEQFF	TGCAGCGTTCCATTTTACAATGAGCAGTTCTTC
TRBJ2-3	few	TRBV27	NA	CASSLTVTSTDTQYF	TGTGCCAGCAGTTTAACAGTTACTAGCACAGATACGCAGTATTTT
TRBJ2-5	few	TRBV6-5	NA	CASSYAFVGQETQYF	TGTGCCAGCAGTTACGCGTTCGTCGGGCAAGAGACCCAGTACTTC
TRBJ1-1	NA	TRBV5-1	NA	CASTYGPQNTEAFF	TGCGCCAGCACTTATGGTCCACAGAACACTGAAGCTTTCTTT
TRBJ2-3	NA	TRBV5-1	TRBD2	CASSPGLEFTTDTQYF	TGCGCCAGCAGCCCGGGACTAGAATTCACCACGGATACGCAGTATTTT